These 3 T cell receptor beta chains originate from one sample sequenced in a study of OX40 agonist ivuxolimab in advanced cancers. Only in-frame clones appear in the TCRdb table, and some are missing; sequencing was by immunoSEQ multiplex PCR. Of 50,000 to 65,000 clones in the sample, about 88% were seen once. This specimen was CD4+ or CD8+ T cells sorted from blood, taken in a trial of the OX40 agonist ivuxolimab. Every receptor here comes from an adult with an advanced solid tumor such as melanoma, head and neck, liver or kidney cancer.

This clone appeared once. The V call is TRBV7-8, the J call TRBJ1-1; D remains unclear. The length of the CDR3 is 15 residues. Looked up from germline, CDR1 is SGHVS and CDR2 is FQNEAQ. V was trimmed by 5 bases and J by 5 bases, leaving 18 bases between them. CDR3 in DNA: TGTGCCAGCAGCCCCGATGCGGGGAGTTGGACTGAAGCTTTCTTT. Translating gives CASSPDAGSWTEAFF.

The chain joins TRBV4-3 to TRBJ2-5; D is possibly TRBD2 (6 bases). Trimming cost V 0 bases and J 7 bases, with 18 bases left between them. CDR1 is LGHNA, CDR2 YSLEER, per germline. The CDR3 is 16 residues long. The CDR3 DNA reads TGCGCCAGCAGCCAAGATTGGTTGGGGGGACGGGCGACCCAGTACTTC. It codes for CASSQDWLGGRATQYF.

The V and J genes are TRBV7-2 and TRBJ1-2; D not resolved. Looked up from germline, CDR1 is SGHTA and CDR2 is FQGNSA. V was shortened by 6 bases and J by 3 bases, with 8 bases between the two germline ends. The CDR3 covers 12 residues. Here the CDR3 reads CASRRTDYGYTF. The CDR3 DNA reads as TGTGCCAGCAGAAGGACGGACTATGGCTACACCTTC.